The clone carrying this T cell receptor (beta chain) was recorded once. As yet, its antigen is unknown. This sample stems from a study of persistence of HIV-infected CD4 T cells. Cells were stimulated with overlapping HIV-1 Gag 15-mer peptides. Memory cells lacking CD40L and CD69 with high CD45RO were sorted. Adults with HIV-1 started suppressive ART while chronically infected. For at least 4 years, plasma HIV-1 RNA was undetectable (<50 copies/mL). Before stimulation, PBMCs underwent CD8+ T cell depletion. This was the immunoSEQ version 4 assay in survey mode. Clones were sequenced by immunoSEQ multiplex PCR, and TCRdb holds only the in-frame ones, with some missing. The data hold 64,000 or so clones, with about 81% observed a single time. Study-wide points: Bulk TCR data could not be restricted to HIV-1-infected CMV-responding cells.

The starting material was CD4+ T cells sorted from PBMCs after approximately 19-hour stimulation, obtained from a patient who received antiretroviral therapy. The clonotype originates from an adult man with HIV who was CMV-seropositive.

CDR3 amino acids: CALSKAQSSYEQYF. CDR3 coding DNA: TGTGCCCTCAGTAAGGCCCAGAGCTCCTACGAGCAGTACTTC. This rearrangement joins TRBV6-5 to TRBJ2-7; D call uncertain. The germline gives CDR1 MNHEY, CDR2 SVGAGI. V lost 11 bases and J 0 bases, leaving 17 bases between the germline ends. The CDR3 has 14 residues.